Below, 4 T cell receptor beta chains from the same sample are listed, as sequenced in a study of STAT5B mutations in CD4+ large granular lymphocyte leukemia. Profiled with immunoSEQ multiplex PCR; TCRdb holds only in-frame clones, not every one. The table includes about 31,000 clones, about 88% detected once. Input material: CD4+ T cells from blood buffy coats. The source is a human donor in good health.

The chain uses TRBV2 and TRBJ2-7; TRBD1 matches 8 bases. The CDR3 contains 12 residues. The trim removed 6 bases at V and 6 bases at J, leaving 4 bases unmatched. The germline V gene encodes CDR1 SNHLY and CDR2 FYNNEI. The CDR3 reads CASSAGTGEQYF. The CDR3 nucleotides are TGTGCCAGCAGCGCCGGGACAGGCGAGCAGTACTTC.

This clone was seen a single time. J is TRBJ2-5 and V is TRBV2; the D call may be TRBD1 or TRBD2 (5 bases each). The V gene lost 3 bases and the J gene lost 0 bases, with 5 bases spanning the gap. CDR1 is SNHLY, CDR2 FYNNEI, per germline. The CDR3 consists of 13 residues. The CDR3 DNA follows: TGTGCCAGCAGTGAGGGACACCAAGAGACCCAGTACTTC. Its protein is CASSEGHQETQYF.

The chain is built from TRBV28 and TRBJ2-3; D unclear. CDR1 and CDR2 from the germline V gene are MDHEN and SYDVKM. CDR3 size: 17 residues. Trimming took 7 bases from V and 2 from J, leaving 22 bases between them. CDR3 sequence reads: CASTHALGNPYTDTQYF. The CDR3, as DNA: TGTGCCAGCACCCACGCCCTGGGGAACCCTTACACAGATACGCAGTATTTT.

The genes are TRBV5-6 and TRBJ2-1; 7 bases map to TRBD2. V shed 7 bases and J 5 bases; nucleotides not matched to a gene: 6. The V gene's germline CDR1 is SGHDT and CDR2 YYEEEE. The CDR3 has 13 amino acids. CDR3 coding DNA: TGTGCCAGCCTAGCGGCCTTAAACAATGAGCAGTTCTTC. Its translation: CASLAALNNEQFF.